Below, 17 T cell receptor beta chains from the same sample are listed, as sequenced in a study of tumor-infiltrating lymphocytes in primary liver carcinoma. Synthesis of TCR beta cDNA was carried out from 450 to 650 ng total RNA with a constant-region primer. Slightly modified ARM-PCR, run as three nested multiplex PCR rounds, produced the TCR beta libraries. With TRBV1-TRBV30 forward primers and a C-beta reverse primer, the first two PCR rounds were run for 10 cycles each. MiXCR, run by TCRdb on the multiplex PCR reads, gives a single entry per CDR3 protein. The sample carries approximately 320,000 distinct CDR3 sequences, around 50% recorded once. Alongside blood RNA obtained from unsorted whole blood, germline DNA was also extracted. Source material: peripheral blood. The receptors were sampled from a woman under 40 with primary liver carcinoma and hepatitis B virus infection.

The chain employs TRBV11-3 and TRBJ1-2, with D possibly being TRBD1 (5 bases). CDR1 and CDR2 from the germline V gene are SGHNT and YENEEA. Between the trimmed V and J ends, which lost 4 bases and 11 bases, there was a span of 17 bases. CDR3 length equals 13 residues. CDR3: CASSSGRNYSYTF. Written as DNA, the CDR3 is TGTGCCAGCAGCTCGGGACGGAACTATAGTTACACCTTC.

This sequence joins TRBV12-3 or TRBV12-4 and TRBJ2-2, with D possibly called TRBD1 or TRBD2 (5 bases each). Deletions cut 11 bases from V and 6 bases from J, with 16 bases between. The CDR3 runs to 13 residues. CDR3 in DNA: TGTGCCGGCATTCCGCAGGGAGCCGGGGAGCTGTTTTTT. Its translation: CAGIPQGAGELFF.

V gene TRBV6-1 combines with J gene TRBJ2-2; unclear D gene. Germline values: CDR1 MNHNS, CDR2 SASEGT. Deletions cut 5 bases from V and 0 bases from J, with 16 bases between. The CDR3 is 17 residues long. The CDR3 is CASSQDRRPANTGELFF. The DNA for the CDR3 is TGTGCCAGCAGTCAAGACCGACGGCCCGCGAACACCGGGGAGCTGTTTTTT.

With regard to this clonotype: The junction and the germline gene differ at one end; a read error may be behind it. The chain carries TRBV11-2 and TRBJ2-3; D may match TRBD1 or TRBD2 (5 bases each). The CDR3 contains 15 residues. CDR1 and CDR2 from the germline V gene are SGHAT and FQNNGV. The CDR3 sequence: CGSSLASGGPDTRYF. CDR3 DNA: TGTGGCAGCAGCTTAGCGAGTGGGGGTCCAGATACACGGTATTTT.

This clonotype was seen at least ten times. The chain employs TRBV6-1 and TRBJ2-7; D is possibly TRBD1 or TRBD2 (5 bases each). This CDR3 comprises 13 residues. V was shortened by 7 bases and J by 3 bases, with 13 bases between the two germline ends. Germline assignment: CDR1 MNHNS and CDR2 SASEGT. The CDR3 nucleotides are TGTGCCAGCATTGGGGACGGAAGCTACGAGCAGTACTTC. Residues: CASIGDGSYEQYF.

This chain links TRBV24-1 with TRBJ2-7; D gene ambiguous. V shed 2 bases and J shed 1 base, with 5 bases lying between them. This CDR3 comprises 13 residues. CDR1 is KGHDR and CDR2 is SFDVKD in the germline V gene. The CDR3 DNA reads as TGTGCCACCAGTGATTGGACGTCCTACGAGCAGTACTTC. Its protein is CATSDWTSYEQYF.

Comment on this clonotype: At one end, the junction sequence differs from germline, possibly due to a read error. The chain recombines TRBV7-9 with TRBJ2-5; D call uncertain. This CDR3 region has 16 residues. Germline V gives CDR1 SEHNR, CDR2 FQNEAQ (reference sequence). The CDR3 coding sequence is TGTGCAAGCAGCTTCAATCACCACGTGTACCAAGAGACCCAGTACTTC. Translation gives CASSFNHHVYQETQYF.

For this clonotype: Given a much more abundant clone one base away, this may be a read error. DNA for the CDR3: TGTGTCAGCAGCCGGGACGGACGAGGGACCGGGGAGCTGTTTTTT. It codes for CVSSRDGRGTGELFF. This chain links TRBV12-3 or TRBV12-4 with TRBJ2-2; TRBD1 or TRBD2 may be the D gene (5 bases each). CDR3 length: 15 amino acids.

The chain recombines TRBV28 with TRBJ2-2; the match to TRBD1 covers 8 bases. V dropped 5 bases and J dropped 0; count of bases not matched to a gene: 11. CDR1 is MDHEN, CDR2 SYDVKM, per germline. The CDR3 consists of 18 residues. The CDR3 sequence is CASSTWDRRNANTGELFF. The CDR3 DNA is TGTGCCAGCAGTACCTGGGACAGGCGAAACGCGAACACCGGGGAGCTGTTTTTT. Full variable domain (remainder filled in from reference TRBV28 and TRBJ2-2): DVKVTQSSRYLVKRTGEKVFLECVQDMDHENMFWYRQDPGLGLRLIYFSYDVKMKEKGDIPEGYSVSREKKERFSLILESASTNQTSMYLCASSTWDRRNANTGELFFGEGSRLTVL.

A note on this clonotype: A read error may explain this, as a much larger clone is one base away. The CDR3 DNA is TGTGTCAGCAGCCCAGGGGACTCCTACGAGCAGTACTTC. Encoded protein: CVSSPGDSYEQYF. This chain joins TRBV12-3 or TRBV12-4 and TRBJ2-7; the D gene is possibly TRBD1 (6 bases). The CDR3 loop spans 13 amino acids.

The chain combines TRBV12-3 or TRBV12-4 with TRBJ2-2; no clear D. This CDR3 spans 12 amino acids. V was cut by 7 bases and J by 5 bases, with 8 bases left in between. This CDR3 is CASNWLTGELFF. For the CDR3, the DNA is TGTGCCAGCAACTGGTTGACCGGGGAGCTGTTTTTT.

Only a few counts were recorded for this clonotype. A much larger clone is a single base away; this may be a read error. The rearrangement uses TRBV11-2 and TRBJ2-2; 8 positions match TRBD1. The V gene's germline CDR1 is SGHAT and CDR2 FQNNGV. This CDR3 spans 16 amino acids. J gave up 5 bases and V 8 bases, and 13 bases lay outside the gene matches. CDR3 sequence reads: CASGRTGTGDTGELFF. CDR3 bases: TGTGCCAGCGGACGTACCGGGACAGGAGATACCGGGGAGCTGTTTTTT.

As to this clonotype: A much more abundant neighbour one base away suggests this may be a read error. The rearrangement uses TRBV4-2 and TRBJ1-2; no definite D call. This CDR3 spans 13 amino acids. Looked up from germline, CDR1 is LGHNA and CDR2 is YNFKEQ. CDR3 in amino acids: CVSSQVAVESYTF. The CDR3 bases are TGTGTCAGCAGCCAAGTAGCGGTCGAAAGCTACACCTTC.

Worth noting for this clonotype: This may arise from a read error, as a much more abundant clone is one base away. This sequence joins TRBV29-1 and TRBJ1-6; 9 nucleotides agree with TRBD1. There are 13 residues in the CDR3. The junction had 7 bases not matched to a gene; V was cut back by 8 bases and J by 8 bases. The germline CDR1 and CDR2 sequences are SQVTM and ANQGSEA. The CDR3 region has the DNA TGCAGCATTACAGACAGGGGGGATTCACCCCTCCACTTT. This encodes CSITDRGDSPLHF.

This chain links TRBV6-1 with TRBJ2-4, with 15 bases aligning to TRBD2. The CDR3 is 18 residues long. J gave up 0 bases and V 1 base, and 1 base lay outside the gene matches. Germline V lookup: CDR1 MNHNS, CDR2 SASEGT. This chain's CDR3 is CASSEGTSGREAKNIQYF. The CDR3 nucleotides are TGTGCCAGCAGTGAAGGGACTAGCGGGAGGGAAGCCAAAAACATTCAGTACTTC.

This clonotype has at least ten counts. The genes are TRBV11-2 and TRBJ2-1; 10 bases fit TRBD2. The CDR3 is made up of 13 amino acids. The germline V gene has CDR1 SGHAT and CDR2 FQNNGV. Trimming removed 5 bases from V and 11 bases from J; junction bases left unmatched: 6. CDR3 nucleotide sequence: TGTGCCAGCAGCCCGGGACTAGCGCCCAAGCAGTTCTTC. This sequence encodes CASSPGLAPKQFF.

This chain uses TRBV5-5 with TRBJ1-1, with D possibly TRBD1 on 6 matching bases. Trimming removed 3 bases from V and 5 bases from J, with 23 bases in between. CDR3 length: 17 amino acids. Per germline, CDR1 SGHKS and CDR2 YYEKEE (reference sequence). This chain's CDR3 is CASSSGGANRVQTEAFF. The CDR3 coding sequence is TGTGCCAGCAGCTCGGGGGGGGCGAACAGGGTGCAAACTGAAGCTTTCTTT.